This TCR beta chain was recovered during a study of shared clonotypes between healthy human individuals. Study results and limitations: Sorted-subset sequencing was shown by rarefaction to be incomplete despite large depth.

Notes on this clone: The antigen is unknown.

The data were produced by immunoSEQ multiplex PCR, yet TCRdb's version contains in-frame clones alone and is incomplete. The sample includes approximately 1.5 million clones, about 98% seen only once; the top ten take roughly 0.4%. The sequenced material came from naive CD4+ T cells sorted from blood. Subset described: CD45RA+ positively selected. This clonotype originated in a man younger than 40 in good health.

In nucleotides, the CDR3 is TGTGCCAGCTCACCACCTAGCAGTTACCAAGAGACCCAGTACTTC. Protein product: CASSPPSSYQETQYF. V and J are TRBV18 and TRBJ2-5, with no clear D. The CDR3 consists of 15 residues. The germline V and J ends were trimmed by 0 bases and 0 bases, with 8 bases remaining between them. Germline V gene data show CDR1 as KGHSH and CDR2 as LQKENI.